The clone carrying this T cell receptor (beta chain) was picked up a small number of times. The entry originates in a study of blood T cell repertoires in COVID-19. The overall study: Italy, Spain and the United States were the sources of the convalescent and acute COVID-19 samples. T cells, B-cell-depleted T cells, or PBMCs supplied cDNA or gDNA.

Original processing methods: Estimation of nucleated cell counts relied on the amplification of reference gene primers. Repertoires were generated with immunoSEQ multiplex PCR, while TCRdb's copy carries only in-frame clones and drops some. V, J and clone size are taken as reported in that table, and D and trimming were inferred from the DNA itself. The table lists 52,000 or so clones, approximately 85% of them singletons. The CDR3 consists of 14 residues. Trimming took off 5 bases at V and 3 bases at J, with 11 bases between the two ends. Looked up from germline, CDR1 is SGHTA and CDR2 is FQGNSA. This chain links TRBV7-2 with TRBJ1-5; tentative D call: TRBD1 (6 bases). The specimen was peripheral blood. The sequence was collected from a human donor in a cohort sampled during active COVID-19. The CDR3 spells CASSPDSYNQPQHF. The CDR3 DNA reads as TGTGCCAGCAGCCCGGACAGTTACAATCAGCCCCAGCATTTT.